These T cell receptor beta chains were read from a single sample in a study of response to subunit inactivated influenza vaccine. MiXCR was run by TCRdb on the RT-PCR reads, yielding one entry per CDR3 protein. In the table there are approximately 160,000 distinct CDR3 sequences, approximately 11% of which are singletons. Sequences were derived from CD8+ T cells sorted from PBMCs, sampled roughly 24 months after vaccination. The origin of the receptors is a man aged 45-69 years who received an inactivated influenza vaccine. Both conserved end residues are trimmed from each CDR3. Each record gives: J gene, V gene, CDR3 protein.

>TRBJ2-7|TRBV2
ASRGPSSYEQY
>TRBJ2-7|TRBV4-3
ASSQEWGGSYEQY
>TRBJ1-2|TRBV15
ATSTPNTGNGYT
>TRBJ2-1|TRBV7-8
ASSLDTSGTPHNEQF
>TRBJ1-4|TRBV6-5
ASSWSVGNEKLF
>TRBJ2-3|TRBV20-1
SASMGSDSGVTDTQY
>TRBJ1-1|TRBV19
ASSSYRQGWAF
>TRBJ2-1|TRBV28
ASSLRGANNEQF
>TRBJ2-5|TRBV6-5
ASSYSSGQEETQY
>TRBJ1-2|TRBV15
ATWPGVANYGYT
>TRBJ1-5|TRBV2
ASRGDSLNQPQH
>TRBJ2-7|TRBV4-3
ASSQDSQGYEQY
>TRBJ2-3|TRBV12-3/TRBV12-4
ASRETGRLGDTQY
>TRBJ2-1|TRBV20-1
SASPIIGSYNEQF
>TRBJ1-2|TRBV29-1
SVEGGVPYGCT
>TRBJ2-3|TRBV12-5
ASGLVVGDTQY
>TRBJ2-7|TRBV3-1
ASSYFAYEQY
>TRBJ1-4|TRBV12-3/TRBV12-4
ASSFGNEKLF
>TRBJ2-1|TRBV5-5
ASSHSSYEQF
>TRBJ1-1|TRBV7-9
ASSLGGGTEAF
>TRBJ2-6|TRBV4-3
ASSQDIVTSNVLT
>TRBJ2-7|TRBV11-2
ASSSGLRSYEQY
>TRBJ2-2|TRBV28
ASSLFLVTGGYGGELF
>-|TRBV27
ASSFFGGYQPQY
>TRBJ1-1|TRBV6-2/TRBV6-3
ASSYAFSGRTEAF
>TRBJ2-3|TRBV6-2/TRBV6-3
ASRGTSGTDTQY
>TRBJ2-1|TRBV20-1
SAEKPGQSRDEQF
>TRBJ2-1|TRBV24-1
ATSDSRGQF
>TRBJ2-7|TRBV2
ASSESQYEQY
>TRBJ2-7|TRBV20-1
SAISGTGAVYEQY
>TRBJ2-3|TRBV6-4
ASSEEAGASADTQY
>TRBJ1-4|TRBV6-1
ASSPRVREKLF
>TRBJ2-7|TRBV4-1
ASSQEWQVTREQY
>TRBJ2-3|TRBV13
ASSLEREDSTDTQY
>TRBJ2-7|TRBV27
ASRLLAGSYEQY
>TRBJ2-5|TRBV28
ASSLWTRQGGGETQY
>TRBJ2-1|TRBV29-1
SVFKLLEQF
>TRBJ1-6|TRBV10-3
AISESTVSPLH
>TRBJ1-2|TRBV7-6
ASSRQGGPAYGYT
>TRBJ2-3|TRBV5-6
ASSLGRTHPAYTQY
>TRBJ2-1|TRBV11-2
ASSFYGVLNEQF
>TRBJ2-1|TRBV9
ASSVRGGELAGGNEQF
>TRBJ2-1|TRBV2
ASTVLPSYNEQF
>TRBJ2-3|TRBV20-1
SPEDSLGTDTQY
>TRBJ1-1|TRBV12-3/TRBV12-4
ASSFGRGPTEAF
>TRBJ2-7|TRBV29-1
SAKGGPQGEQY
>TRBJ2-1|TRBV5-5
ASIGGHEQF
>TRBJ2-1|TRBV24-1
ATSDMSDSYNEQF
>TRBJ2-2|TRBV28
ASRLAGEAGELF
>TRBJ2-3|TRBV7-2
ASSPPDSIRGDTQY
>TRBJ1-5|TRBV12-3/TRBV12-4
ASSLLRSNQPQH